This T cell receptor (beta chain) was found in a study of blood T cell repertoires in COVID-19. Sequenced by immunoSEQ multiplex PCR; TCRdb stores in-frame clones only, minus some. Altogether more than 400,000 clones are present, roughly 88% being singletons, with the ten largest covering more than 3%. Germline-derived CDR1 and CDR2 are MNHEY and SVGAGI. The CDR3 length is 15 residues. Trimming removed 7 bases from V and 0 bases from J, with 13 bases in between. Source material: peripheral blood. The V call is TRBV6-5, the J call TRBJ1-3; no firm D call. This TCR came from a human donor in a cohort sampled during active COVID-19. The CDR3, as DNA: TGTGCCAGCACCACACTCGGGTCCTCTGGAAACACCATATATTTT. Its protein is CASTTLGSSGNTIYF.